The rows below give T cell receptor beta chains drawn from one sample of a study of T cells after yellow fever vaccination. In TCRdb, the 5' RACE reads were re-called with MiXCR into one record per CDR3 protein. The sample has some 320,000 distinct CDR3 sequences, around 11% seen once. The sequences come from CD4+ T cells sorted from PBMCs, collected 45 days after the yellow fever booster vaccination. These receptor sequences come from a man younger than 30 who received the YFV17D yellow fever vaccine. CDR3s include the opening cysteine and the closing phenylalanine or tryptophan. A D gene is named only where the DNA matches it firmly. For some rows the clone size is stated as once, few or many, or as a class when expanded; others skip it.

v_gene: TRBV20-1; d_gene: .; abundance: .; j_gene: TRBJ2-3; CDR3aa: CSARDRASGTDTQYF; CDR3nt: TGCAGTGCTAGAGATCGGGCTAGCGGCACAGATACGCAGTATTTT
v_gene: TRBV12-3/TRBV12-4; d_gene: .; abundance: few; j_gene: TRBJ1-1; CDR3aa: CASTRPVRNTEAFF; CDR3nt: TGTGCCAGCACACGACCGGTCAGGAACACTGAAGCTTTCTTT
v_gene: TRBV21-1; d_gene: .; abundance: few; j_gene: TRBJ1-2; CDR3aa: CASSKQGAYGYTF; CDR3nt: TGTGCCAGCAGCAAACAGGGGGCTTATGGCTACACCTTC
v_gene: TRBV28; d_gene: TRBD2; abundance: many; j_gene: TRBJ2-3; CDR3aa: CASSLTSGGQTSTDTQYF; CDR3nt: TGTGCCAGCAGTTTAACTAGCGGGGGACAGACTAGCACAGATACGCAGTATTTT
v_gene: TRBV30; d_gene: TRBD1; abundance: few; j_gene: TRBJ1-1; CDR3aa: CAWRTGGMAEAFF; CDR3nt: TGTGCCTGGAGAACAGGGGGCATGGCTGAAGCTTTCTTT
v_gene: TRBV6-5; d_gene: TRBD1; abundance: few; j_gene: TRBJ2-1; CDR3aa: CASSPDTGGNEQFF; CDR3nt: TGTGCCAGCAGCCCAGACACAGGGGGCAATGAGCAGTTCTTC
v_gene: TRBV20-1; d_gene: .; abundance: few; j_gene: TRBJ1-4; CDR3aa: CSVRGVEKLFF; CDR3nt: TGCAGTGTCAGGGGAGTCGAAAAACTGTTTTTT
v_gene: TRBV12-3/TRBV12-4; d_gene: .; abundance: few; j_gene: TRBJ2-2; CDR3aa: CASGSRTGRAGELFF; CDR3nt: TGTGCCAGCGGATCGAGGACAGGGAGGGCCGGGGAGCTGTTTTTT
v_gene: TRBV5-1; d_gene: TRBD2; abundance: .; j_gene: TRBJ2-3; CDR3aa: CASWTSGGPDTQYF; CDR3nt: TGCGCCAGCTGGACTAGCGGGGGCCCAGATACGCAGTATTTT
v_gene: TRBV30; d_gene: TRBD2; abundance: many; j_gene: TRBJ2-7; CDR3aa: CAWENSGGFYEQYF; CDR3nt: TGTGCCTGGGAGAATAGCGGGGGCTTTTACGAGCAGTACTTC
v_gene: TRBV6-6; d_gene: TRBD1; abundance: .; j_gene: TRBJ2-3; CDR3aa: CASSYKRGRDTQYF; CDR3nt: TGTGCCAGCAGTTACAAAAGGGGGCGAGATACGCAGTATTTT
v_gene: TRBV27; d_gene: .; abundance: .; j_gene: TRBJ1-4; CDR3aa: CASRKGRGGSPVELFF; CDR3nt: TGTGCCAGCCGCAAGGGCAGGGGCGGGAGTCCCGTGGAACTGTTTTTT
v_gene: TRBV7-8; d_gene: .; abundance: few; j_gene: TRBJ2-4; CDR3aa: CASSARNRVVAKNIQYF; CDR3nt: TGTGCCAGCAGCGCCCGTAACAGGGTGGTTGCCAAAAACATTCAGTACTTC
v_gene: TRBV6-5; d_gene: .; abundance: .; j_gene: TRBJ2-7; CDR3aa: CASRQGQNYEQYF; CDR3nt: TGTGCCAGCAGACAAGGACAGAACTACGAGCAGTACTTC
v_gene: TRBV20-1; d_gene: .; abundance: .; j_gene: TRBJ1-1; CDR3aa: CSAIPGVNTEAFF; CDR3nt: TGCAGTGCTATCCCAGGAGTGAACACTGAAGCTTTCTTT
v_gene: TRBV10-2; d_gene: .; abundance: many; j_gene: TRBJ2-3; CDR3aa: CASLDRMRTDTQYF; CDR3nt: TGCGCCAGTCTCGACAGGATGCGGACAGATACGCAGTATTTT
v_gene: TRBV7-2; d_gene: TRBD2; abundance: .; j_gene: TRBJ2-4; CDR3aa: CASSPKTGGGNIQYF; CDR3nt: TGTGCCAGCAGCCCCAAGACGGGAGGGGGAAACATTCAGTACTTC
v_gene: TRBV5-5; d_gene: .; abundance: .; j_gene: TRBJ1-1; CDR3aa: CASSTQWGTNTEAFF; CDR3nt: TGTGCCAGCAGCACTCAGTGGGGGACGAACACTGAAGCTTTCTTT
v_gene: TRBV6-1; d_gene: TRBD1; abundance: few; j_gene: TRBJ1-2; CDR3aa: CASSESGQGIRRTF; CDR3nt: TGTGCCAGCAGTGAATCGGGACAGGGAATTAGGCGCACCTTC
v_gene: TRBV7-3; d_gene: TRBD1; abundance: .; j_gene: TRBJ2-3; CDR3aa: CASSSDRGDTDTQYF; CDR3nt: TGTGCCAGCAGCTCCGACAGGGGCGACACAGATACGCAGTATTTT
v_gene: TRBV6-6; d_gene: .; abundance: .; j_gene: TRBJ1-4; CDR3aa: CASSSLPTATNEKLFF; CDR3nt: TGTGCCAGCAGTTCCCTACCGACCGCGACTAATGAAAAACTGTTTTTT
v_gene: TRBV18; d_gene: .; abundance: .; j_gene: TRBJ1-1; CDR3aa: CASSPGLTYGFF; CDR3nt: TGTGCCAGCTCACCGGGACTGACTTATGGCTTCTTT
v_gene: TRBV6-2/TRBV6-3; d_gene: .; abundance: few; j_gene: TRBJ1-1; CDR3aa: CASSYSNSGSEAFF; CDR3nt: TGTGCCAGCAGTTACTCGAACAGTGGGAGTGAAGCTTTCTTT
v_gene: TRBV5-1; d_gene: TRBD2; abundance: few; j_gene: TRBJ2-7; CDR3aa: CASSLLAGSSYEQYF; CDR3nt: TGTGCCAGCAGTTTATTAGCGGGGTCTTCCTACGAGCAGTACTTC
v_gene: TRBV27; d_gene: .; abundance: few; j_gene: TRBJ1-2; CDR3aa: CASSSTGRNGYTF; CDR3nt: TGTGCCAGCAGTTCAACAGGTCGGAATGGCTACACCTTC
v_gene: TRBV27; d_gene: .; abundance: .; j_gene: TRBJ1-1; CDR3aa: CASSEQGMTEAFF; CDR3nt: TGTGCCAGCAGTGAACAGGGAATGACTGAAGCTTTCTTT
v_gene: TRBV13; d_gene: .; abundance: .; j_gene: TRBJ2-1; CDR3aa: CASSTLGVAGDNEQFF; CDR3nt: TGTGCCAGCAGCACCTTAGGGGTAGCAGGGGACAATGAGCAGTTCTTC
v_gene: TRBV6-1; d_gene: .; abundance: few; j_gene: TRBJ2-5; CDR3aa: CASSSPRGAMETQYF; CDR3nt: TGTGCCAGCAGCTCACCACGGGGGGCAATGGAGACCCAGTACTTC
v_gene: TRBV20-1; d_gene: .; abundance: few; j_gene: TRBJ1-1; CDR3aa: CSGTKGTEAFF; CDR3nt: TGCAGTGGAACTAAGGGCACTGAAGCTTTCTTT
v_gene: TRBV6-5; d_gene: .; abundance: many; j_gene: TRBJ1-6; CDR3aa: CASMKSSYNSPLHF; CDR3nt: TGTGCCAGCATGAAGAGCTCCTATAATTCACCCCTCCACTTT
v_gene: TRBV5-6; d_gene: .; abundance: .; j_gene: TRBJ1-2; CDR3aa: CASRFIPLSNYGYTF; CDR3nt: TGTGCCAGCAGATTCATACCGCTCTCTAACTATGGCTACACCTTC
v_gene: TRBV3-1; d_gene: .; abundance: .; j_gene: TRBJ1-3; CDR3aa: CASSPPGGLGNTIYF; CDR3nt: TGTGCCAGCAGCCCCCCCGGGGGGCTAGGAAACACCATATATTTT
v_gene: TRBV6-6; d_gene: TRBD1; abundance: .; j_gene: TRBJ2-3; CDR3aa: CASSYPGQGTDTQYF; CDR3nt: TGTGCCAGCAGTTACCCGGGACAGGGTACAGATACGCAGTATTTT
v_gene: TRBV18; d_gene: TRBD2; abundance: few; j_gene: TRBJ2-4; CDR3aa: CASSGARGDIQYF; CDR3nt: TGTGCCAGCTCAGGGGCCCGGGGGGACATTCAGTACTTC
v_gene: TRBV4-3; d_gene: .; abundance: few; j_gene: TRBJ2-3; CDR3aa: CASSQDWRADTQYF; CDR3nt: TGCGCCAGCAGCCAAGATTGGAGGGCAGATACGCAGTATTTT
v_gene: TRBV12-3/TRBV12-4; d_gene: .; abundance: many; j_gene: TRBJ1-3; CDR3aa: CASSLRDGGNTIYF; CDR3nt: TGTGCCAGCAGCTTGCGGGACGGGGGAAACACCATATATTTT
v_gene: TRBV7-8; d_gene: .; abundance: many; j_gene: TRBJ1-1; CDR3aa: CASSLAILGRRGTEAFF; CDR3nt: TGTGCCAGCAGCTTAGCAATTTTAGGTCGCAGGGGCACTGAAGCTTTCTTT
v_gene: TRBV20-1; d_gene: .; abundance: few; j_gene: TRBJ1-1; CDR3aa: CSAGSPNTEAFF; CDR3nt: TGCAGTGCGGGCAGCCCGAACACTGAAGCTTTCTTT
v_gene: TRBV27; d_gene: TRBD1; abundance: .; j_gene: TRBJ2-2; CDR3aa: CASSLFQGARGELFF; CDR3nt: TGTGCCAGCAGTTTATTCCAGGGGGCGCGCGGGGAGCTGTTTTTT
v_gene: TRBV12-3/TRBV12-4; d_gene: .; abundance: few; j_gene: TRBJ1-4; CDR3aa: CASSSGGATNEKLFF; CDR3nt: TGTGCCAGCAGTTCCGGGGGTGCAACTAATGAAAAACTGTTTTTT
v_gene: TRBV7-9; d_gene: TRBD1; abundance: many; j_gene: TRBJ1-1; CDR3aa: CASSTDRGTEAFF; CDR3nt: TGTGCCAGCAGCACGGACAGGGGCACTGAAGCTTTCTTT
v_gene: TRBV7-2; d_gene: TRBD1; abundance: .; j_gene: TRBJ1-4; CDR3aa: CASSWGQGEGEKLFF; CDR3nt: TGTGCCAGCAGCTGGGGACAGGGAGAGGGTGAAAAACTGTTTTTT
v_gene: TRBV10-3; d_gene: TRBD1; abundance: few; j_gene: TRBJ2-5; CDR3aa: CAIQDSTGLETQYF; CDR3nt: TGTGCCATCCAAGATTCGACAGGGTTAGAGACCCAGTACTTC
v_gene: TRBV3-1; d_gene: TRBD1; abundance: many; j_gene: TRBJ2-4; CDR3aa: CASSQEGGTGYLAKNIQYF; CDR3nt: TGTGCCAGCAGCCAAGAAGGTGGGACAGGATATCTAGCCAAAAACATTCAGTACTTC
v_gene: TRBV6-6; d_gene: TRBD2; abundance: .; j_gene: TRBJ2-3; CDR3aa: CASRSTSGGDTDTQYF; CDR3nt: TGTGCCAGCAGATCCACTAGCGGGGGGGACACAGATACGCAGTATTTT
v_gene: TRBV7-3; d_gene: .; abundance: .; j_gene: TRBJ2-3; CDR3aa: CASSSQGGLIADTQYF; CDR3nt: TGTGCCAGCAGCTCCCAGGGGGGCCTGATCGCAGATACGCAGTATTTT
v_gene: TRBV7-9; d_gene: TRBD2; abundance: many; j_gene: TRBJ2-5; CDR3aa: CASSIGGGGGETQYF; CDR3nt: TGTGCCAGCAGCATTGGCGGCGGGGGAGGAGAGACCCAGTACTTC
v_gene: TRBV4-3; d_gene: .; abundance: many; j_gene: TRBJ1-1; CDR3aa: CASSQVLNTEAFF; CDR3nt: TGCGCCAGCAGCCAAGTCTTGAACACTGAAGCTTTCTTT
v_gene: TRBV5-1; d_gene: .; abundance: .; j_gene: TRBJ2-2; CDR3aa: CASSRVPTGELFF; CDR3nt: TGCGCCAGCAGCCGAGTCCCCACCGGGGAGCTGTTTTTT
v_gene: TRBV11-2; d_gene: TRBD1; abundance: .; j_gene: TRBJ1-2; CDR3aa: CASSRDRLNYGYTF; CDR3nt: TGTGCCAGCAGCCGGGACAGGCTAAACTATGGCTACACCTTC